The present entry profiles one T cell receptor beta chain with its context. Antigen unknown. An Oncomine TCR Beta short-read assay was used to sequence the DNA from cultured CD4+ T cells. Genomic DNA extraction was carried out from cultured CD4+ T cells. One entry per CDR3 protein results from TCRdb running MiXCR on the PCR reads. The table shows just under 9,000 distinct CDR3 sequences, with about 21% occurring only once. Stated treatment: roughly 10-day PBMC culture with coronavirus spike peptide pools or control peptides (ViraFEST assay). Patients returned positive PCR results between March and December 2020, earlier than US Alpha, Beta and Delta variants. The entry originates in a study of vaccination and CD4 T cells after COVID-19. Overall study context: Timing of post-vaccine sample collection was a median about 79 days after dose two, with a range of 14 to 241. Overall study findings and caveats: Researchers report that 304 of 307 vaccine-specific clones in convalescent patients proved spike mono-reactive.

There are 16 residues in the CDR3. The ends lost 0 bases at V and 4 bases at J; junction bases unmatched: 5. Germline CDR1 and CDR2: KGHSH and LQKENI. The TCR sequence derives from a human donor with COVID-19. V and J are TRBV18 and TRBJ2-3; 9 bases align to TRBD1. Sequences were obtained from cultured CD4+ T cells from blood. CDR3 residues: CASSPPRGQGPDTQYF. The CDR3 DNA sequence: TGTGCCAGCTCACCACCAAGGGGACAGGGCCCAGATACGCAGTATTTT.